The clone carrying this T cell receptor beta chain was counted once. The data originate from a study of blood T cell repertoires in COVID-19. Some clones are missing from TCRdb's copy, which holds only in-frame ones; the method was immunoSEQ multiplex PCR. The table has more than 55,000 clones, roughly nine tenths seen once; the top ten hold 18%. The CDR3 consists of 12 residues. Germline V lookup: CDR1 MNHEY, CDR2 SMNVEV (reference sequence). The V segment lost 8 bases and the J segment 5 bases; nucleotides outside the gene matches: 5. The sequencing sample was made of peripheral blood. The V and J genes are TRBV27 and TRBJ2-7; TRBD1 matches 8 bases. This clonotype originated in a woman aged 55-70 years with COVID-19, enrolled during active disease. In DNA, the CDR3 is TGTGCCAGCCAAGACAGGGGCAACGAGCAGTACTTC. It encodes CASQDRGNEQYF.